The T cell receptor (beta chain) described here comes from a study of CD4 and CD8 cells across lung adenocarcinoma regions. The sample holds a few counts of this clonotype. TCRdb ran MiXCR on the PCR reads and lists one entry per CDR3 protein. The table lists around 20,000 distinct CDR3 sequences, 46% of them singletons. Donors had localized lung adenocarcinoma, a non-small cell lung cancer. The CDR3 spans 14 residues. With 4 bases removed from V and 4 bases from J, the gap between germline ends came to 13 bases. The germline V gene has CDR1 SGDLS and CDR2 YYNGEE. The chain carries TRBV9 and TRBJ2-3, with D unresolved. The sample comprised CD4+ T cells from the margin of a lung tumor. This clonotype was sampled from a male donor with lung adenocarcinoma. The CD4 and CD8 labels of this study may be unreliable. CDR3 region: CASSPRNGPDTQYF. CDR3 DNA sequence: TGTGCCAGCAGCCCACGAAATGGACCAGATACGCAGTATTTT.